The clone carrying this TCR beta chain was seen a few times. This entry comes from a study of cytomegalovirus exposure and HLA in healthy donors. Deletions cut 1 base from V and 7 bases from J, with 11 bases between. Per the germline V gene, CDR1 is MGHRA and CDR2 is YSYEKL. The CDR3 is 14 residues long. The PCR ran on 60 Vbeta and 13 Jbeta primers. Measured with immunoSEQ multiplex PCR; TCRdb has only the in-frame clones, and not every one. The data show about 120,000 clones, roughly 9% seen once. This receptor was identified in a man aged 25-40 years in good health and CMV-seronegative. J is TRBJ1-5 and V is TRBV4-1; possibly TRBD1 for D (5 bases). Sequencing was carried out using PBMCs. Here the CDR3 reads CASSQGAQGQPQHF. Here the CDR3 DNA reads TGCGCCAGCAGCCAAGGAGCGCAGGGACAGCCCCAGCATTTT.